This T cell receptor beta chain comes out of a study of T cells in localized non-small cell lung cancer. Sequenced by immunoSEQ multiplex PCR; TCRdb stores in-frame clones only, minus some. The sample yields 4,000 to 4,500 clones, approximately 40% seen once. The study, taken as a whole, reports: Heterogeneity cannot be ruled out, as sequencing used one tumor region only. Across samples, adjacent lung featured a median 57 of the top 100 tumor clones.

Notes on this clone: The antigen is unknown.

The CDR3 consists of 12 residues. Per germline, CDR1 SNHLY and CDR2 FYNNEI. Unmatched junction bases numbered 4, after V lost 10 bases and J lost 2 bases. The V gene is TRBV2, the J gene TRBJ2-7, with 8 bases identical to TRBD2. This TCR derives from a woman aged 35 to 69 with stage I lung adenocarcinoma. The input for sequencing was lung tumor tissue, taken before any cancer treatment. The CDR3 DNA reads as TGTGCCACTCGGGAGGGGGCCTACGAGCAGTACTTC. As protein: CATREGAYEQYF. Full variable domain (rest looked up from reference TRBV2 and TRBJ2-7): EPEVTQTPSHQVTQMGQEVILRCVPISNHLYFYWYRQILGQKVEFLVSFYNNEISEKSEIFDDQFSVERPDGSNFTLKIRSTKLEDSAMYFCATREGAYEQYFGPGTRLTVT.